This passage covers 11 T cell receptor beta chains from one sample sequenced in a study of blood T cell repertoires in COVID-19. Method: immunoSEQ multiplex PCR; TCRdb's copy keeps in-frame clones and lacks some. Of about 180,000 clones listed, 75% to 85% are singletons. The sample was peripheral blood. These receptors all come from a human donor in a cohort sampled during active COVID-19.

V is TRBV19 and J is TRBJ1-6, with TRBD1 matching over 8 bases. The CDR3 is made up of 15 amino acids. Losses at the gene ends were 6 bases for V and 10 bases for J; bases not matched to a gene: 11. Germline CDR1 LNHDA, CDR2 SQIVND (reference sequence). CDR3 DNA sequence: TGTGCCAGTAGGACCCAGACAGGGGACGGATCACCCCTCCACTTT. As protein: CASRTQTGDGSPLHF.

The chain has TRBV20-1 and TRBJ1-2; no definite D call. Trimming shortened V by 3 bases and J by 3 bases, and 14 bases separated the two germline ends. The CDR3 has 14 residues. Looked up from germline, CDR1 is DFQATT and CDR2 is SNEGSKA (reference sequence). The chain's CDR3 is CSASELESDYGYTF. The CDR3 DNA sequence: TGCAGTGCTAGTGAGTTGGAGTCGGACTATGGCTACACCTTC.

V is TRBV27 and J is TRBJ2-1; 7 nucleotides agree with TRBD1. The trim removed 6 bases at V and 5 bases at J, leaving 10 bases unmatched. This CDR3 has 15 amino acids. Germline V gives CDR1 MNHEY, CDR2 SMNVEV (reference sequence). The CDR3 reads CASRRGGLGNNEQFF. In DNA, the CDR3 is TGTGCCAGCAGAAGAGGGGGCTTGGGGAACAATGAGCAGTTCTTC.

The chain combines TRBV6-2 or TRBV6-3 with TRBJ2-7, with D possibly matching TRBD1 (5 bases). The V gene's germline CDR1 is MNHEY and CDR2 SVGEGT. This CDR3 comprises 16 residues. V was clipped by 4 bases and J by 3 bases, with 19 bases between them. The DNA of the CDR3 is TGTGCCAGCAGTTCTCCGTGGGGCCCCCCGGTCTACGAGCAGTACTTC. Translated: CASSSPWGPPVYEQYF.

Here the CDR3 DNA reads TGTGCCAGCAGCGTCTTAGCGGACCCAGTAGATACGCAGTATTTT. This translates into CASSVLADPVDTQYF. The chain links TRBV9 to TRBJ2-3, with a possible D match to TRBD2 (6 bases). V lost 2 bases to trimming and J lost 5 bases, with 15 bases between them. Per germline, CDR1 SGDLS and CDR2 YYNGEE. This CDR3 contains 15 residues.

This chain connects TRBV20-1 to TRBJ2-1; 12 nucleotides align to TRBD2. CDR3 size: 14 residues. CDR1 DFQATT and CDR2 SNEGSKA come from the germline V gene (reference sequence). Trimming removed 6 bases from V and 7 bases from J; junction bases left unmatched: 7. The CDR3 sequence is CSASLAGGRNEQFF. CDR3 sequence (DNA): TGCAGTGCCAGTCTAGCGGGAGGGCGGAATGAGCAGTTCTTC.

This clone occurred once. This chain connects TRBV5-4 to TRBJ2-5; no definite D call. Germline lookup yields CDR1 SGHNT and CDR2 YYREEE (reference sequence). Trimming took 1 base from V and 4 from J, leaving 5 bases between them. This CDR3 comprises 12 residues. DNA of the CDR3: TGTGCCAGCAGCTTGTTCCGAGAGACCCAGTACTTC. Its protein is CASSLFRETQYF.

This sequence joins TRBV10-3 and TRBJ2-1; 8 bases are shared with TRBD2. V shed 7 bases and J 7 bases; nucleotides not matched to a gene: 6. The germline V gene encodes CDR1 ENHRY and CDR2 SYGVKD. The CDR3 has 13 amino acids. The CDR3 nucleotides read TGTGCCATCAACCGGGAGGGCCGGAATGAGCAGTTCTTC. Its protein is CAINREGRNEQFF.

A few counts support this clone. The gene calls are TRBV6-6 and TRBJ2-7; 10 bases fit TRBD2. Germline trimming cut 8 bases from V and 1 base from J; bases unmatched to any gene: 5. This CDR3 is built from 14 residues. Per the germline V gene, CDR1 is MNHNY and CDR2 is SVGAGI (reference sequence). The CDR3 sequence is CASRRLAGSYEQYF. In DNA, the CDR3 is TGTGCCAGCCGTCGACTAGCGGGTTCCTACGAGCAGTACTTC.

The gene calls are TRBV7-3 and TRBJ2-1; 8 nucleotides agree with TRBD2. CDR3 length: 17 amino acids. The germline CDR1 and CDR2 sequences are SGHTA and FQGTGA. With V trimmed by 1 base and J by 2 bases, 7 bases remained unmatched. The CDR3 DNA sequence: TGTGCCAGCAGCTTAAGGGCTAGCGGGTTAGCCTACAATGAGCAGTTCTTC. As protein: CASSLRASGLAYNEQFF.

CDR3 residues: CASSLVGQGEAFF. As DNA, the CDR3 is TGTGCCAGCAGCTTAGTCGGACAGGGCGAAGCTTTCTTT. The rearrangement links TRBV7-2 to TRBJ1-1, with 8 positions matching TRBD1. The J segment lost 8 bases and the V segment lost 1 base, leaving 3 bases of the junction unmatched. Germline loops: CDR1 SGHTA, CDR2 FQGNSA. CDR3 length: 13 amino acids.